This T cell receptor (beta chain) was sequenced during a study of T cells after yellow fever vaccination. Study conclusions and caveats: Shared CD4/CD8 clonotypes were a small share, likely from convergent recombination. Weaker overall, the secondary response nonetheless peaked faster (day 5 versus 15). Among primary-vaccination clones, most reappeared after the booster, at almost 98% for CD4 and about 90% for CD8.

This clonotype has at least ten counts. No antigen is known for it. As TCR cDNA was made by 5'RACE template switching, a universal primer site and UMIs were added. One entry per CDR3 protein results from TCRdb running MiXCR on the 5' RACE reads. The table lists under 600,000 distinct CDR3 sequences, around an eighth of them singletons. The source material was PBMCs, sampled on the day of the yellow fever booster vaccination. This TCR derives from a man younger than 45 who received the YFV17D yellow fever vaccine.

CDR3 coding DNA: TGTGCCATCAGTGAGTCGATCGAGGGGCTCGAAGAGACCCAGTACTTC. Residues: CAISESIEGLEETQYF. This rearrangement joins TRBV10-3 to TRBJ2-5; D tentatively reads TRBD1 or TRBD2 (5 bases each). The V and J ends lost 0 bases and 3 bases respectively, with 14 bases between them. This CDR3 has 16 residues. Germline-derived CDR1 and CDR2 are ENHRY and SYGVKD.